These 5 T cell receptor beta chains were all obtained from the same sample, sequenced in a study of blood T cell repertoires in COVID-19. TCRdb's table, derived via immunoSEQ multiplex PCR, lists solely in-frame clones and lacks some. The table shows some 130,000 clones, with 90% occurring only once. Material for sequencing was peripheral blood. These receptors were obtained from a man aged 50 or older with active COVID-19.

V gene TRBV5-6 combines with J gene TRBJ2-1; D is possibly TRBD1 (5 bases). V lost 4 bases and J 5 bases, leaving 13 bases between the germline ends. CDR3 length: 14 residues. CDR1 and CDR2 from the germline V gene are SGHDT and YYEEEE. The CDR3 sequence is CASSPSGWDNEQFF. The CDR3 coding sequence is TGTGCCAGCAGCCCATCAGGGTGGGACAATGAGCAGTTCTTC.

This clone has only one observation. Other nucleotide sequences in the sample specify the same CDR3. For the CDR3, the DNA is TGTGCCAGCAGCCACACAGGGGGGTTGGACACTGAAGCTTTCTTT. Its translation is CASSHTGGLDTEAFF. The chain links TRBV6-2 or TRBV6-3 to TRBJ1-1, with 8 bases aligning to TRBD1. CDR1 is MNHEY and CDR2 is SVGEGT in the germline V gene. There are 15 residues in the CDR3. V gave up 6 bases and J gave up 3 bases; unmatched junction bases: 9.

The chain recombines TRBV5-4 with TRBJ2-5; 10 nucleotides align to TRBD2. With 2 bases clipped from V and 5 bases from J, the junction kept 3 bases outside the gene matches. Germline V lookup: CDR1 SGHNT, CDR2 YYREEE (reference sequence). CDR3 length: 14 residues. CDR3 sequence reads: CASSLSGGAETQYF. The CDR3 nucleotides read TGTGCCAGCAGCTTAAGCGGGGGGGCTGAGACCCAGTACTTC. Using reference TRBV5-4 and TRBJ2-5 for the parts outside the CDR3, the full variable domain is ETGVTQSPTHLIKTRGQQVTLRCSSQSGHNTVSWYQQALGQGPQFIFQYYREEENGRGNFPPRFSGLQFPNYSSELNVNALELDDSALYLCASSLSGGAETQYFGPGTRLLVL.

The gene calls are TRBV4-1 and TRBJ2-1, with 12 positions matching TRBD2. The CDR3 extends over 16 amino acids. J gave up 9 bases and V 1 base, and 7 bases lay outside the gene matches. Looked up from germline, CDR1 is MGHRA and CDR2 is YSYEKL. CDR3 coding DNA: TGCGCCAGCAGCCAAGGCTGGACTAGCGGGGTTGTTGAGCAGTTCTTC. Its translation is CASSQGWTSGVVEQFF.

This chain joins TRBV19 and TRBJ1-1; 10 bases are shared with TRBD1. Trimming removed 7 bases from V and 0 bases from J; junction bases left unmatched: 8. There are 16 residues in the CDR3. Germline assignment: CDR1 LNHDA and CDR2 SQIVND (reference sequence). CDR3 DNA sequence: TGTGCCAGTACCAAGGGACAGGGGAGAATGAACACTGAAGCTTTCTTT. Encoded protein: CASTKGQGRMNTEAFF.